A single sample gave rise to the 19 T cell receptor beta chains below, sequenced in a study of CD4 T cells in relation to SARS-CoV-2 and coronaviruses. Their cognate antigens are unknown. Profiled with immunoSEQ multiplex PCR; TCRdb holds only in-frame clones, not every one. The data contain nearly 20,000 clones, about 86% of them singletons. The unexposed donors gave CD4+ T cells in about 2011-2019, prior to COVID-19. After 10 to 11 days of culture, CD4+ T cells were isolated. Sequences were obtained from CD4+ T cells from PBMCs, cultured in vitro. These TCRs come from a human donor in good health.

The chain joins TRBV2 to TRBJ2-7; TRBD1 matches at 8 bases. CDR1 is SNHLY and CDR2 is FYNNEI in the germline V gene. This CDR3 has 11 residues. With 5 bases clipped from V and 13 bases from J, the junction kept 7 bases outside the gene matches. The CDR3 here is CASSQRTGPYF. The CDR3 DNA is TGTGCCAGCAGTCAACGGACAGGGCCTTACTTC.

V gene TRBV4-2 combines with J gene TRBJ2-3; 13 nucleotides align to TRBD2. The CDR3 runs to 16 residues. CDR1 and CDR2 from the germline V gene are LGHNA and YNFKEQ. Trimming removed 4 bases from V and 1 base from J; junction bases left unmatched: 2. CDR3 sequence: CASSRLAGGGTDTQYF. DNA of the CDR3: TGTGCCAGCAGCCGACTAGCGGGAGGTGGCACAGATACGCAGTATTTT.

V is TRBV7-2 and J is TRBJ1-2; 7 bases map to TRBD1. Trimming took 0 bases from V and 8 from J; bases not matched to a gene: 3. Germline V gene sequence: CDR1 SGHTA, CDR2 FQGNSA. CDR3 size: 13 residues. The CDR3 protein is CASSLAGGRGYTF. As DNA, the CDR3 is TGTGCCAGCAGCTTAGCAGGGGGCAGGGGCTACACCTTC.

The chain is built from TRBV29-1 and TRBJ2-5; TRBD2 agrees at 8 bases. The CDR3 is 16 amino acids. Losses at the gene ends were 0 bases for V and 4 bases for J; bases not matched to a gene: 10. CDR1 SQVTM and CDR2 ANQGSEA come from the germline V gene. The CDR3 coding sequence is TGCAGCGTTGAAGATGAAACCTACGGGGGGGGAGAGACCCAGTACTTC. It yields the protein CSVEDETYGGGETQYF.

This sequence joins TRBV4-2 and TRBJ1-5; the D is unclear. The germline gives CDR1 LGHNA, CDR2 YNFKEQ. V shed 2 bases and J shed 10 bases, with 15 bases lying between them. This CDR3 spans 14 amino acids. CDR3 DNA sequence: TGTGCCAGCAGCCAAATTCAGGCTACCGGTCCCCAGCATTTT. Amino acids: CASSQIQATGPQHF.

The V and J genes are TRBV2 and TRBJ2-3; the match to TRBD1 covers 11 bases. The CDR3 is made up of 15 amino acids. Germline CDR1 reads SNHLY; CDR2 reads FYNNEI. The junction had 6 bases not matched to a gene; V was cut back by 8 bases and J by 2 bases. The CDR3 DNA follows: TGTGCCAGCTCAGGGACAGGGGGAAACACAGATACGCAGTATTTT. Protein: CASSGTGGNTDTQYF. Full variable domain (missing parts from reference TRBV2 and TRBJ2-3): EPEVTQTPSHQVTQMGQEVILRCVPISNHLYFYWYRQILGQKVEFLVSFYNNEISEKSEIFDDQFSVERPDGSNFTLKIRSTKLEDSAMYFCASSGTGGNTDTQYFGPGTRLTVL.

The CDR3 protein is CASSLGGLAGHADTQYF. The DNA of the CDR3 is TGTGCCAGCAGCTTGGGGGGACTAGCGGGCCACGCAGATACGCAGTATTTT. The rearrangement links TRBV5-4 to TRBJ2-3; 12 bases match TRBD2. V was clipped by 0 bases and J by 4 bases; unmatched bases: 6. Germline V gene data show CDR1 as SGHNT and CDR2 as YYREEE (reference sequence). The CDR3 spans 17 residues.

The CDR3 is CASSQVGPTGYEQYF. CDR3 DNA: TGTGCCAGCAGCCAAGTCGGACCCACGGGGTACGAGCAGTACTTC. This rearrangement joins TRBV3-1 (or the pseudogene TRBV3-2) to TRBJ2-7, with D tentatively TRBD2 (5 bases). The CDR3 loop spans 15 amino acids. Trimming shortened V by 1 base and J by 4 bases, and 14 bases separated the two germline ends. Germline CDR1 reads LGHDT; CDR2 reads YNNKEL (reference sequence).

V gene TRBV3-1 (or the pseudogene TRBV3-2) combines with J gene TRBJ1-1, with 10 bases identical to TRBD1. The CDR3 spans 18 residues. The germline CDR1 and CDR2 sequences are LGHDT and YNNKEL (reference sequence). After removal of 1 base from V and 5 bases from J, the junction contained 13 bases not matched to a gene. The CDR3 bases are TGTGCCAGCAGCCAAGGGGACAGGGGCGAGCGGTCGGGTACTGAAGCTTTCTTT. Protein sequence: CASSQGDRGERSGTEAFF.

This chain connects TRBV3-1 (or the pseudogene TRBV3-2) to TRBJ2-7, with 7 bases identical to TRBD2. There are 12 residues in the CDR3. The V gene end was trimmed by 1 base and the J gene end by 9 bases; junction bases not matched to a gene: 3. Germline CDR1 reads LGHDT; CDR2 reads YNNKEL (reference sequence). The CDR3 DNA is TGTGCCAGCAGCCAAGGGCCGGGAGGGCAGTACTTC. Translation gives CASSQGPGGQYF.

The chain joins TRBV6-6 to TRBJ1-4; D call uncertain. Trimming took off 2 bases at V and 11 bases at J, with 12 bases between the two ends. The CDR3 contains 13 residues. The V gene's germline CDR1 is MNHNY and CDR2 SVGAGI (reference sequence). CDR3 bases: TGTGCCAGCAGTTACACGGATGCTTTGAAACTGTTTTTT. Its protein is CASSYTDALKLFF.

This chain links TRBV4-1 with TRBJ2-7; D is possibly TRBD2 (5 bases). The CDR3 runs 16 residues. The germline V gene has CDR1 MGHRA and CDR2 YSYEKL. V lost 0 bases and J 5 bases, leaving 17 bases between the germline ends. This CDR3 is CASSQESGIPINEQYF. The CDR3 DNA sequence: TGCGCCAGCAGCCAAGAAAGCGGAATCCCTATAAACGAGCAGTACTTC.

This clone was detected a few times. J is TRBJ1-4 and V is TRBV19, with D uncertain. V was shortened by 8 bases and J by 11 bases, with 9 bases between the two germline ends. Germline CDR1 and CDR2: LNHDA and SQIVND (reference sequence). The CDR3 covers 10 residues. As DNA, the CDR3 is TGTGCCAGTCGCCGCGGGAAACTGTTTTTT. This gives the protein CASRRGKLFF.

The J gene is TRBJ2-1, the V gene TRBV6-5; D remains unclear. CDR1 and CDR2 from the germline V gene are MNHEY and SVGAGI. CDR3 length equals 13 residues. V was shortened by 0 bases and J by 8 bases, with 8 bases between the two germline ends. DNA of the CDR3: TGTGCCAGCAGTTACTCGAGACGGTATGAGCAGTTCTTC. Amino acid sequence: CASSYSRRYEQFF.

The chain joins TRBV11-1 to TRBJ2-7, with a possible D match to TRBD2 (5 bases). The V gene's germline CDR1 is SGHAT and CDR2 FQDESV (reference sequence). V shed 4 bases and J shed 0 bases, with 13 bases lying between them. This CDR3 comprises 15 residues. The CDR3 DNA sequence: TGTGCCAGCAGCTGGCACGAGGGAAGCTCCTACGAGCAGTACTTC. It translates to CASSWHEGSSYEQYF.

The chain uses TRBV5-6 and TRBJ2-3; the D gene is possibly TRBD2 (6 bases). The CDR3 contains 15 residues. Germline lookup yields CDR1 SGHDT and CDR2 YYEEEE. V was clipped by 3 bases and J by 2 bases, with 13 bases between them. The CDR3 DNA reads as TGTGCCAGCAGCTCCCCGGGACTGAACACAGATACGCAGTATTTT. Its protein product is CASSSPGLNTDTQYF. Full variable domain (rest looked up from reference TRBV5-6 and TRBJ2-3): DAGVTQSPTHLIKTRGQQVTLRCSPKSGHDTVSWYQQALGQGPQFIFQYYEEEERQRGNFPDRFSGHQFPNYSSELNVNALLLGDSALYLCASSSPGLNTDTQYFGPGTRLTVL.

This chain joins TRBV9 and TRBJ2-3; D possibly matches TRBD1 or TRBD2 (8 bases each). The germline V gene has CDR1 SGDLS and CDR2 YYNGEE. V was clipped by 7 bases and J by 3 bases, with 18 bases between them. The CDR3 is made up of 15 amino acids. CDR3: CASDRAGDRTDTQYF. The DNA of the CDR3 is TGTGCCAGCGACCGAGCGGGGGACAGGACAGATACGCAGTATTTT.

Written as DNA, the CDR3 is TGTGCCAGCACAAGGGGGCCCAGCTCCTACGAGCAGTACTTC. It yields the protein CASTRGPSSYEQYF. The gene calls are TRBV6-6 and TRBJ2-7; 7 positions match TRBD1. The germline gives CDR1 MNHNY, CDR2 SVGAGI (reference sequence). With 7 bases clipped from V and 0 bases from J, the junction kept 6 bases outside the gene matches. This CDR3 is 14 amino acids long.

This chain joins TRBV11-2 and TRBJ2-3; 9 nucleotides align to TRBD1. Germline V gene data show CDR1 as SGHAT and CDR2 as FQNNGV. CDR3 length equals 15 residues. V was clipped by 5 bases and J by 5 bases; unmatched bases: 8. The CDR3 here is CASSGTGTFRDTQYF. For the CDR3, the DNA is TGTGCCAGCAGCGGGACAGGGACGTTTAGAGATACGCAGTATTTT.